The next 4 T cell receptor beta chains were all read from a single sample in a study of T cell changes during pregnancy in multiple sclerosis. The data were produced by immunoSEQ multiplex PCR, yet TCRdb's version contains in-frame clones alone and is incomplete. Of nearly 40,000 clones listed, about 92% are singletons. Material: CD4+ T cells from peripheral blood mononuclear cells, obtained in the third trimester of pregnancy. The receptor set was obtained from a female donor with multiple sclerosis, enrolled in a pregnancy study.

CDR3 protein: CASSLGTSGTLQETQYF. Written as DNA, the CDR3 is TGTGCCAGCAGCTTAGGTACTAGCGGGACCCTCCAAGAGACCCAGTACTTC. The V call is TRBV7-9, the J call TRBJ2-5, with 10 bases aligning to TRBD2. Germline CDR1 SEHNR, CDR2 FQNEAQ (reference sequence). The CDR3 runs to 17 residues. The V gene end was trimmed by 1 base and the J gene end by 1 base; junction bases not matched to a gene: 6.

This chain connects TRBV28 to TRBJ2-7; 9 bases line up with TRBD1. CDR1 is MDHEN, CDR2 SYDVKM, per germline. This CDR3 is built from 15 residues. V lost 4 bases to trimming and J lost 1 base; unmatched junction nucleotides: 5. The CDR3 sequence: CASSSGQGTSYEQYF. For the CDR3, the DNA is TGTGCCAGCAGTTCAGGACAGGGGACATCCTACGAGCAGTACTTC. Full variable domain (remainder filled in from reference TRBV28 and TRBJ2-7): DVKVTQSSRYLVKRTGEKVFLECVQDMDHENMFWYRQDPGLGLRLIYFSYDVKMKEKGDIPEGYSVSREKKERFSLILESASTNQTSMYLCASSSGQGTSYEQYFGPGTRLTVT.

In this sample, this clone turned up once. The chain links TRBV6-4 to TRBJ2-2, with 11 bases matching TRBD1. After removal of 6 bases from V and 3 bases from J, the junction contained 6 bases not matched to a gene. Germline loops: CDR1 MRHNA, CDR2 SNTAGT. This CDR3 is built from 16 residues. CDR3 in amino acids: CASRSGQGADTGELFF. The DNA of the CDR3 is TGTGCCAGCAGATCTGGACAGGGGGCAGACACCGGGGAGCTGTTTTTT.

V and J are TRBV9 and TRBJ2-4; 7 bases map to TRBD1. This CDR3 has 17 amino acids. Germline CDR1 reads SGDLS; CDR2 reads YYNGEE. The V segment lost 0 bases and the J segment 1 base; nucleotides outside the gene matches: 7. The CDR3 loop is CASSVEKGAWAKNIQYF. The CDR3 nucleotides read TGTGCCAGCAGCGTAGAAAAGGGGGCTTGGGCCAAAAACATTCAGTACTTC.